This is a list of T cell receptor beta chains from one sample in a study of response to subunit inactivated influenza vaccine. TCRdb reprocessed the RT-PCR reads via MiXCR and lists one record per CDR3 protein. The profile shows a few hundred thousand distinct CDR3 sequences, approximately 6.9% of them singletons. The sample in question was PBMCs from blood, obtained around 2 years after vaccination. These receptors were taken from a man between 50 and 69 years old who received an inactivated influenza vaccine. CDR3s include the opening cysteine and the closing phenylalanine or tryptophan. D genes are given only for firm matches. A clone size is listed for some rows: how often the clone was seen (once, few, many), or a class if it is expanded.

j_call d_call clone_size v_call cdr3_aa cdr3_nt
TRBJ1-2 TRBD1 many TRBV7-9 CASSPLTGAYGYTF TGTGCCAGCAGCCCTCTGACAGGGGCCTATGGCTACACCTTC
TRBJ1-1 - - TRBV7-9 CASSLVSGANTEAFF TGTGCCAGCAGCTTAGTTTCCGGGGCCAACACTGAAGCTTTCTTT
TRBJ2-1 - - TRBV7-2 CASSLRGGRQEQFF TGTGCCAGCAGCTTAAGGGGAGGCCGTCAGGAGCAGTTCTTC
TRBJ1-1 - - TRBV18 CASCRDRNTEAFF TGTGCCAGCTGCCGGGATAGGAACACTGAAGCTTTCTTT
TRBJ1-3 - many TRBV9 CASSPDSYSGNTIYF TGTGCCAGCAGCCCGGACAGCTACTCTGGAAACACCATATATTTT
TRBJ2-4 TRBD2 - TRBV20-1 CSARENSGNIQYF TGCAGTGCTAGAGAAAATAGCGGGAACATTCAGTACTTC
TRBJ1-5 - few TRBV11-2 CASSLQRGGGPQHF TGTGCCAGCAGCTTGCAACGAGGGGGTGGGCCCCAGCATTTT
TRBJ2-3 - few TRBV29-1 CSVRGMLTDTQYF TGCAGCGTTCGAGGGATGCTTACAGATACGCAGTATTTT
TRBJ1-1 - - TRBV6-2/TRBV6-3 CASSLTDNTEAFF TGTGCCAGCAGTTTGACAGATAACACTGAAGCTTTCTTT
TRBJ1-1 - few TRBV5-1 CASHSSGSSTEAFF TGCGCCAGTCACTCCTCGGGGAGTAGCACTGAAGCTTTCTTT
TRBJ1-4 - many TRBV12-3/TRBV12-4 CASSSHWGGSNEKLFF TGTGCCAGCAGCTCACATTGGGGGGGGTCTAATGAAAAACTGTTTTTT
TRBJ2-2 - many TRBV4-3 CASSQEVHGNTGELFF TGCGCCAGCAGCCAAGAAGTCCACGGGAACACCGGGGAGCTGTTTTTT
TRBJ2-1 - many TRBV5-1 CASSKESGFEQFF TGCGCCAGCAGCAAGGAGTCGGGGTTTGAGCAGTTCTTC
TRBJ2-7 TRBD2 few TRBV6-1 CASRTSGRATYEQYF TGTGCCAGCAGGACTAGCGGGAGGGCTACCTACGAGCAGTACTTC
TRBJ2-4 - - TRBV11-2 CASSLGMAGIQYF TGTGCCAGCAGCTTGGGTATGGCGGGCATTCAGTACTTC
TRBJ2-6 - many TRBV15 CATSRVGGRLALGANVLTF TGTGCCACCAGCAGAGTTGGGGGGCGACTGGCTTTAGGGGCCAACGTCCTGACTTTC
TRBJ2-2 - few TRBV19 CASMLALSWGTGELFF TGTGCCAGTATGTTAGCGCTGAGCTGGGGCACCGGGGAGCTGTTTTTT
TRBJ2-4 TRBD2 many TRBV3-1 CASSQDWAVAGGNIQYF TGTGCCAGCAGCCAAGATTGGGCGGTAGCGGGGGGAAACATTCAGTACTTC
TRBJ1-6 - - TRBV9 CASSVDMIKNSPLHF TGTGCCAGCAGCGTTGACATGATAAAGAATTCACCCCTCCACTTT
TRBJ2-1 - few TRBV7-8 CASSYSNEQFF TGTGCCAGCAGCTACTCCAATGAGCAGTTCTTC